This entry lists 12 T cell receptor beta chains sequenced from one sample in a study of T cell repertoires in cytomegalovirus infection. TCRdb reprocessed the reads via MiXCR and lists one record per CDR3 protein. The sample has 300,000 to 400,000 distinct CDR3 sequences, about 29% seen once. For these TCRs, the target antigens are not known. The sequencing used cultured PBMCs, collected from culture after CMV antigen stimulation. Every receptor here comes from a human donor in good health (CMV status not recorded). Some clones in this sample may be carry-over from other donors' samples.

This clonotype was picked up a small number of times. This chain uses TRBV6-1 with TRBJ2-2; 7 nucleotides line up with TRBD2. With V trimmed by 8 bases and J by 0 bases, 6 bases remained unmatched. The CDR3 runs 15 residues. In germline, CDR1 is MNHNS, CDR2 SASEGT. The CDR3 sequence: CASCRAGPNTGELFF. CDR3 DNA sequence: TGTGCCAGCTGTCGAGCGGGACCGAACACCGGGGAGCTGTTTTTT.

The table lists this clonotype with a few counts. The chain links TRBV20-1 to TRBJ2-1; D uncertain. The V gene's germline CDR1 is DFQATT and CDR2 SNEGSKA (reference sequence). CDR3 length: 13 amino acids. Trimming left V 2 bases short and J 0 bases short, with 5 bases between. CDR3 sequence: CSARRVSYNEQFF. The CDR3, as DNA: TGCAGTGCTAGACGGGTCTCCTACAATGAGCAGTTCTTC.

This rearrangement joins TRBV4-2 to TRBJ1-3, with a weak D call TRBD1 (5 bases). CDR1 is LGHNA and CDR2 is YNFKEQ in the germline V gene. There are 15 residues in the CDR3. V shed 5 bases and J shed 2 bases, with 13 bases lying between them. CDR3 sequence reads: CASSYNPGPGNTIYF. The CDR3 bases are TGTGCCAGCAGCTACAATCCGGGACCTGGAAACACCATATATTTT.

This clonotype was counted between two and nine times. The V gene is TRBV11-1, the J gene TRBJ1-2; TRBD1 matches 11 bases. With 5 bases clipped from V and 5 bases from J, the junction kept 1 base outside the gene matches. The CDR3 is made up of 13 amino acids. The germline V gene has CDR1 SGHAT and CDR2 FQDESV (reference sequence). The CDR3 loop is CASSGTGGYGYTF. The CDR3, as DNA: TGTGCCAGCAGCGGGACAGGGGGTTATGGCTACACCTTC.

The rearrangement joins TRBV6-2 or TRBV6-3 to TRBJ2-7; 10 bases match TRBD2. Germline V lookup: CDR1 MNHEY, CDR2 SVGEGT. V lost 5 bases to trimming and J lost 6 bases; unmatched junction nucleotides: 13. This CDR3 region has 16 residues. CDR3 bases: TGTGCCAGCAGTCCAGTTAGCGGGAGGCTTTCCCGCGAGCAGTACTTC. Amino acids: CASSPVSGRLSREQYF.

The chain uses TRBV6-8 and TRBJ2-7; D possibly uses TRBD1 or TRBD2 (5 bases each). This CDR3 is built from 16 residues. The ends were cut back, 7 bases at V and 5 bases at J, with 24 bases in the middle. Germline CDR1 MNHGY, CDR2 SAAAGT. This chain's CDR3 is CASTRRTTSHLNEQYF. CDR3 nucleotide sequence: TGTGCCAGCACTCGGAGGACAACTTCGCATCTAAACGAGCAGTACTTC.

The chain combines TRBV6-4 with TRBJ2-1, with 13 bases that match TRBD2. This CDR3 has 15 residues. V gave up 5 bases and J gave up 4 bases; unmatched junction bases: 2. CDR1 and CDR2 (germline): MRHNA, SNTAGT. The CDR3 nucleotides are TGTGCCAGCAGTACTAGCGGGGGGGCATACAATGAGCAGTTCTTC. It codes for CASSTSGGAYNEQFF.

This clonotype was recorded at least ten times. The chain links TRBV7-6 to TRBJ2-5; D is possibly TRBD1 (5 bases). Germline V gene data show CDR1 as SGHVS and CDR2 as FNYEAQ. The V and J ends lost 0 bases and 1 base respectively, with 9 bases between them. CDR3 size: 15 residues. CDR3 sequence (DNA): TGTGCCAGCAGCTTAGCGCAGGGCCTCCAAGAGACCCAGTACTTC. Protein sequence: CASSLAQGLQETQYF.

This clonotype showed up just a few times. V gene TRBV7-2 combines with J gene TRBJ1-3, with D unclear. This CDR3 has 11 residues. Germline V lookup: CDR1 SGHTA, CDR2 FQGNSA. V was pared by 5 bases and J by 2 bases, with 1 base between. CDR3 region: CASSAGNTIYF. Here the CDR3 DNA reads TGTGCCAGCAGCGCTGGAAACACCATATATTTT.

V gene TRBV6-6 combines with J gene TRBJ2-7; possibly TRBD2 for D (6 bases). The germline CDR1 and CDR2 sequences are MNHNY and SVGAGI (reference sequence). The CDR3 totals 16 residues. V lost 5 bases, J lost 0 bases, and 17 bases lay in between. CDR3 loop: CASSHGGVRSSYEQYF. CDR3 sequence (DNA): TGTGCCAGCAGTCACGGGGGAGTTAGGAGCTCCTACGAGCAGTACTTC.

The table lists this clonotype with many counts. This chain uses TRBV5-1 with TRBJ2-3; possibly TRBD1 or TRBD2 for D (5 bases each). The germline CDR1 and CDR2 sequences are SGHRS and YFSETQ. The ends were cut back, 5 bases at V and 1 base at J, with 17 bases in the middle. CDR3 length: 16 residues. The CDR3 DNA sequence: TGCGCCAGCAGAGTGGGACCGGGATATGGCACAGATACGCAGTATTTT. Protein: CASRVGPGYGTDTQYF.

CDR3 sequence reads: CSAVGRAAGDPLEQYF. The CDR3, as DNA: TGCAGCGCTGTGGGTCGGGCAGCGGGAGATCCCCTCGAGCAGTACTTC. V is TRBV29-1 and J is TRBJ2-7; TRBD2 matches 8 bases. The germline V gene encodes CDR1 SQVTM and CDR2 ANQGSEA. CDR3 length: 16 amino acids. V shed 7 bases and J 6 bases; nucleotides not matched to a gene: 20.